Presented here are 30 T cell receptor beta chains from one specimen sequenced in a study of blood T cell repertoires in COVID-19. Using immunoSEQ multiplex PCR, the repertoire was profiled, and TCRdb retains in-frame clones only, with some absent. The sample has some 100,000 clones; around four fifths are singletons. Source material: peripheral blood. These receptors were collected from a woman in her 70s with active or convalescent COVID-19.

The rearrangement uses TRBV6-4 and TRBJ2-4; TRBD1 is a possible D gene (6 bases). CDR1 and CDR2 from the germline V gene are MRHNA and SNTAGT. V was shortened by 5 bases and J by 7 bases, with 18 bases between the two germline ends. The CDR3 covers 15 residues. CDR3 sequence (DNA): TGTGCCAGCAGTCCTCATTGGGGTCAGGGGAACATTCAGTACTTC. This gives the protein CASSPHWGQGNIQYF.

This clone was counted a single time. The chain links TRBV5-1 to TRBJ1-1; 8 bases agree with TRBD1. The CDR3 loop spans 15 amino acids. Germline V CDR1 and CDR2: SGHRS, YFSETQ. Losses at the gene ends were 3 bases for V and 1 base for J; bases not matched to a gene: 5. CDR3 in amino acids: CASSWTGRGNTEAFF. The DNA of the CDR3 is TGCGCCAGCAGCTGGACAGGGCGGGGGAACACTGAAGCTTTCTTT.

This rearrangement joins TRBV7-2 to TRBJ1-2, with TRBD1 matching over 9 bases. The germline CDR1 and CDR2 sequences are SGHTA and FQGNSA. The CDR3 length is 15 residues. The V gene end was trimmed by 3 bases and the J gene end by 3 bases; junction bases not matched to a gene: 5. The CDR3 bases are TGTGCCAGCAGCTTGCAACAGGGGGCCTACTATGGCTACACCTTC. Its protein is CASSLQQGAYYGYTF.

The chain links TRBV5-6 to TRBJ2-5; D is perhaps TRBD2 (6 bases). This CDR3 spans 14 amino acids. CDR1 SGHDT and CDR2 YYEEEE come from the germline V gene. V was pared by 3 bases and J by 6 bases, with 15 bases between. Here the CDR3 DNA reads TGTGCCAGCAGCTCAACCGGGACTCGGAAGACCCAGTACTTC. Its translation is CASSSTGTRKTQYF.

The chain couples TRBV5-1 to TRBJ2-7, with 11 bases matching TRBD2. The CDR3 sequence is 19 residues long. After removal of 4 bases from V and 2 bases from J, the junction contained 17 bases not matched to a gene. Germline V lookup: CDR1 SGHRS, CDR2 YFSETQ. CDR3 sequence (DNA): TGCGCCAGCAGCGTGACAGGGACTAGCGGCTTATTCGATCCCTACGAGCAGTACTTC. The encoded protein is CASSVTGTSGLFDPYEQYF.

J is TRBJ1-1 and V is TRBV28; D may be TRBD1 (6 bases). CDR1 MDHEN and CDR2 SYDVKM come from the germline V gene. The germline V and J ends were trimmed by 6 bases and 4 bases, with 15 bases remaining between them. The CDR3 loop spans 14 amino acids. The CDR3 sequence is CASRFTGFSTEAFF. CDR3 bases: TGTGCCAGCAGATTTACAGGGTTCAGCACTGAAGCTTTCTTT.

The V and J genes are TRBV6-2 or TRBV6-3 and TRBJ2-1, with 7 bases that match TRBD1. CDR1 and CDR2 (germline): MNHEY, SVGEGT. V was pared by 4 bases and J by 16 bases, with 13 bases of the junction left unmatched. CDR3 size: 13 residues. The CDR3 DNA reads TGTGCCAGCAGTTCTGACAGGGTAACGGTGGGATTCTTC. This sequence encodes CASSSDRVTVGFF.

This clone was found a few times. The V call is TRBV28, the J call TRBJ2-5; 14 bases align to TRBD2. CDR3 size: 17 residues. V was pared by 6 bases and J by 5 bases, with 11 bases of the junction left unmatched. Germline V gives CDR1 MDHEN, CDR2 SYDVKM. This CDR3 reads CASSATRGLAGAETQYF. CDR3 nucleotide sequence: TGTGCCAGCAGCGCAACAAGGGGACTAGCGGGGGCCGAGACCCAGTACTTC.

The chain joins TRBV6-5 to TRBJ2-7, with 8 bases fitting TRBD1. The CDR3 contains 14 residues. Trimming removed 2 bases from V and 2 bases from J; junction bases left unmatched: 2. CDR1 is MNHEY, CDR2 SVGAGI, per germline. Here the CDR3 DNA reads TGTGCCAGCAGTTACCGGGGACAGGCCTACGAGCAGTACTTC. Its translation is CASSYRGQAYEQYF.

This chain joins TRBV18 and TRBJ1-1, with D perhaps TRBD1 (5 bases). The CDR3 runs to 13 residues. Trimming stripped 5 bases from V and 1 base from J, with 8 bases between. Germline V gives CDR1 KGHSH, CDR2 LQKENI. The CDR3 region is CASSYDRNTEAFF. In DNA, the CDR3 is TGTGCCAGCTCATATGACAGGAACACTGAAGCTTTCTTT.

The V and J genes are TRBV5-6 and TRBJ1-1; no clear D gene. The CDR3 runs to 15 residues. In germline, CDR1 is SGHDT, CDR2 YYEEEE. The ends were cut back, 0 bases at V and 5 bases at J, with 14 bases in the middle. The CDR3 loop is CASSLDGGRGTEAFF. Here the CDR3 DNA reads TGTGCCAGCAGCTTGGATGGAGGCCGTGGGACTGAAGCTTTCTTT.

This clone was seen more than once but under ten times. The V call is TRBV6-2 or TRBV6-3, the J call TRBJ1-2; TRBD1 aligns across 7 bases. Germline values: CDR1 MNHEY, CDR2 SVGEGT. After removal of 5 bases from V and 4 bases from J, the junction contained 7 bases not matched to a gene. CDR3 length: 14 residues. CDR3 DNA: TGTGCCAGCAGTCGGGACAGTTTTGGCTATGGCTACACCTTC. Its protein product is CASSRDSFGYGYTF.

This rearrangement joins TRBV5-4 to TRBJ1-3; 8 bases align to TRBD1. Germline CDR1 SGHNT, CDR2 YYREEE (reference sequence). The CDR3 length is 17 residues. V lost 0 bases to trimming and J lost 0 bases; unmatched junction nucleotides: 5. DNA of the CDR3: TGTGCCAGCAGCTTGGGTCAGGGGGCCTTCTCTGGAAACACCATATATTTT. Translated, it gives CASSLGQGAFSGNTIYF.

The chain links TRBV4-2 to TRBJ2-2; a possible D gene is TRBD1 (6 bases). This CDR3 contains 17 residues. CDR1 is LGHNA and CDR2 is YNFKEQ in the germline V gene. V lost 1 base and J 3 bases, leaving 15 bases between the germline ends. The DNA of the CDR3 is TGTGCCAGCAGCCAAGGCATACAGGGTTCGGACACCGGGGAGCTGTTTTTT. Translating gives CASSQGIQGSDTGELFF.

This clone has more than one count but fewer than ten. The rearrangement uses TRBV12-3 or TRBV12-4 and TRBJ1-1, with 7 bases aligning to TRBD1. There are 13 residues in the CDR3. With 4 bases clipped from V and 6 bases from J, the junction kept 5 bases outside the gene matches. In DNA form, the CDR3 reads TGTGCCAGCAGTTCCAGGGGGGACCCTGAAGCTTTCTTT. It translates to CASSSRGDPEAFF.

The rearrangement links TRBV7-2 to TRBJ2-3; TRBD2 matches 13 bases. The germline gives CDR1 SGHTA, CDR2 FQGNSA. The CDR3 contains 19 residues. Trimming took 6 bases from V and 2 from J; bases not matched to a gene: 14. The CDR3 DNA reads TGTGCCAGCAGTCCAAGGGCTACACTAGCGGGGGGGGCCACAGATACGCAGTATTTT. Encoded protein: CASSPRATLAGGATDTQYF.

The chain combines TRBV7-2 with TRBJ2-1; 12 bases fit TRBD2. After removal of 8 bases from V and 9 bases from J, the junction contained 2 bases not matched to a gene. The CDR3 runs to 12 residues. CDR1 and CDR2 from the germline V gene are SGHTA and FQGNSA. CDR3 bases: TGTGCCAGCGGGGGACTAGCGGGTGAGCAGTTCTTC. This encodes CASGGLAGEQFF.

The V call is TRBV9, the J call TRBJ2-3, with 9 nucleotides matching TRBD2. The junction had 9 bases not matched to a gene; V was cut back by 3 bases and J by 1 base. This CDR3 region has 17 residues. Germline V gene sequence: CDR1 SGDLS, CDR2 YYNGEE. CDR3 amino acids: CASSASGGLGGTDTQYF. CDR3 nucleotides: TGTGCCAGCAGCGCAAGCGGGGGGCTTGGCGGCACAGATACGCAGTATTTT.

The chain combines TRBV10-3 with TRBJ1-1; no firm D call. This CDR3 region has 15 residues. CDR1 is ENHRY, CDR2 SYGVKD, per germline. The V and J ends lost 1 base and 0 bases respectively, with 9 bases between them. CDR3 DNA sequence: TGTGCCATCAGTGAGTTTAGCAGCATGAACACTGAAGCTTTCTTT. Translated: CAISEFSSMNTEAFF.

This clone has a handful of counts. This rearrangement joins TRBV9 to TRBJ2-3, with D perhaps TRBD1 (5 bases). V lost 1 base, J lost 0 bases, and 12 bases lay in between. The CDR3 sequence is 16 residues long. The germline gives CDR1 SGDLS, CDR2 YYNGEE. CDR3 coding DNA: TGTGCCAGCAGCGTATCGGGCAGGGCTAGCACAGATACGCAGTATTTT. Translation: CASSVSGRASTDTQYF.

The chain has TRBV7-9 and TRBJ2-3, with TRBD2 matching 13 bases. Looked up from germline, CDR1 is SEHNR and CDR2 is FQNEAQ (reference sequence). The CDR3 covers 16 residues. V lost 5 bases to trimming and J lost 2 bases; unmatched junction nucleotides: 4. The CDR3 is CASSPGLAGLTDTQYF. For the CDR3, the DNA is TGTGCCAGCAGCCCGGGACTAGCGGGGCTCACAGATACGCAGTATTTT.

J is TRBJ1-6 and V is TRBV9; 10 bases match TRBD1. In germline, CDR1 is SGDLS, CDR2 YYNGEE. This CDR3 region has 15 residues. V dropped 5 bases and J dropped 7; count of bases not matched to a gene: 6. The CDR3 spells CASRKGGQGNSPLHF. CDR3 sequence (DNA): TGTGCCAGCAGGAAGGGGGGACAGGGGAATTCACCCCTCCACTTT. The full variable domain, its missing parts supplied by reference TRBV9 and TRBJ1-6, is DSGVTQTPKHLITATGQRVTLRCSPRSGDLSVYWYQQSLDQGLQFLIQYYNGEERAKGNILERFSAQQFPDLHSELNLSSLELGDSALYFCASRKGGQGNSPLHFGNGTRLTVT.

The chain has TRBV19 and TRBJ1-3; D is undetermined. Trimming left V 4 bases short and J 0 bases short, with 7 bases between. The CDR3 consists of 14 residues. Germline CDR1 LNHDA, CDR2 SQIVND (reference sequence). CDR3 sequence (DNA): TGTGCCAGTAGTAACGTCGGCTCTGGAAACACCATATATTTT. It translates to CASSNVGSGNTIYF.

This sequence joins TRBV29-1 and TRBJ2-1; 15 bases map to TRBD2. The CDR3 spans 19 residues. Losses at the gene ends were 6 bases for V and 0 bases for J; bases not matched to a gene: 12. Germline V gene sequence: CDR1 SQVTM, CDR2 ANQGSEA. This CDR3 is CSVRTGLAGGRSSYNEQFF. CDR3 nucleotides: TGCAGCGTAAGAACGGGACTAGCGGGGGGCCGGAGCTCCTACAATGAGCAGTTCTTC.

The J gene is TRBJ1-2, the V gene TRBV7-2; D gene ambiguous. Trimming left V 0 bases short and J 4 bases short, with 9 bases between. Germline lookup yields CDR1 SGHTA and CDR2 FQGNSA. This CDR3 spans 14 amino acids. The CDR3 reads CASSLALSAYGYTF. In nucleotides, the CDR3 is TGTGCCAGCAGCTTAGCGCTTAGTGCCTATGGCTACACCTTC.

V is TRBV7-9 and J is TRBJ2-3; 12 positions match TRBD2. Trimming at V came to 5 bases and at J to 14 bases, leaving 5 bases not matched to a gene. The CDR3 contains 12 residues. Germline V gene lookup returns CDR1 SEHNR and CDR2 FQNEAQ (reference sequence). The CDR3 DNA is TGTGCCAGCAGCCAAGAGACTAGCGGGGGGTATTTT. It encodes CASSQETSGGYF.

Points on this clone: A junction end diverges from the germline sequence, so it may reflect a read error. The rearrangement joins TRBV2 to TRBJ2-3, with D tentatively TRBD1 (6 bases). The germline gives CDR1 SNHLY, CDR2 FYNNEI. This CDR3 has 15 residues. This chain's CDR3 is CASSVQGIHTNTQYF. CDR3 DNA: TGTGCCAGCAGCGTCCAGGGGATTCACACAAATACGCAGTATTTT.

This clone was detected once. The rearrangement uses TRBV6-5 and TRBJ2-7; 9 bases match TRBD2. The CDR3 sequence is 15 residues long. Trimming removed 0 bases from V and 3 bases from J; junction bases left unmatched: 3. Germline CDR1 reads MNHEY; CDR2 reads SVGAGI. The CDR3 DNA follows: TGTGCCAGCAGTTACTCTTCAGCGGGGGGCTACGAGCAGTACTTC. Translation gives CASSYSSAGGYEQYF.

This clone has just a few counts. The rearrangement joins TRBV19 to TRBJ2-7; 9 bases match TRBD1. Germline trimming cut 6 bases from V and 2 bases from J; bases unmatched to any gene: 5. The CDR3 runs 14 residues. Germline-derived CDR1 and CDR2 are LNHDA and SQIVND (reference sequence). CDR3: CASSDRGETYEQYF. CDR3 DNA sequence: TGTGCCAGTAGCGACAGGGGGGAAACCTACGAGCAGTACTTC.

V and J are TRBV5-4 and TRBJ2-7; TRBD1 agrees at 7 bases. J lost 1 base, V lost 4 bases, and 8 bases had no gene match. This CDR3 has 15 amino acids. The germline V gene has CDR1 SGHNT and CDR2 YYREEE (reference sequence). In DNA form, the CDR3 reads TGTGCCAGCAGCCCCAACCGACAGGGATCCTACGAGCAGTACTTC. Translating it yields CASSPNRQGSYEQYF.